The T cell receptor beta chain described here comes from a study of T cell responses to AZD1222 COVID-19 vaccine. Regarding the study as a whole: Regions left unmutated in variants are reportedly the target of nearly half of spike-specific TCRs. With dominance at 160-218 and 743-854, vaccine-associated CD4 TCRs spanned spike. Donors, mostly white British, included more females; clonal diversity was possibly underestimated.

V trimming: 0 bases; J trimming: 2 bases; junction bases outside the gene matches: 0. Germline V lookup: CDR1 SGDLS, CDR2 YYNGEE. The CDR3 totals 15 residues. In its sample, this clone was seen once. Antigen specificity is unknown. Profiled with immunoSEQ multiplex PCR; TCRdb holds only in-frame clones, not every one. Seen here are some 71,000 clones, 84% observed once, and the top ten hold more than 8.5%. The clonotype was recovered from an adult in good health. This specimen consisted of peripheral blood, obtained on day 0 of AZD1222 vaccination. V is TRBV9 and J is TRBJ2-2; TRBD2 agrees at 8 bases. The CDR3 protein is CASSVVAGNTGELFF. The CDR3 DNA sequence: TGTGCCAGCAGCGTAGTAGCGGGAAACACCGGGGAGCTGTTTTTT.